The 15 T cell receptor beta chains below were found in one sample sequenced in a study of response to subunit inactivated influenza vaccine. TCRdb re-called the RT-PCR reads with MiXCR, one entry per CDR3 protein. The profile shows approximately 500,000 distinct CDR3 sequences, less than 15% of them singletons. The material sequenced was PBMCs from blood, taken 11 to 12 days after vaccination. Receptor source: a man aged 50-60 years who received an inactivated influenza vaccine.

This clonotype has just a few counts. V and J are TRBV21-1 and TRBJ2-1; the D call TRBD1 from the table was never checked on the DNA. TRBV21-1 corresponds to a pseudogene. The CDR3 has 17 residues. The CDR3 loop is CASSKELTGASADEQFF. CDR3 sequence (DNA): TGTGCCAGCAGCAAAGAACTGACAGGGGCCTCGGCCGATGAGCAGTTCTTC.

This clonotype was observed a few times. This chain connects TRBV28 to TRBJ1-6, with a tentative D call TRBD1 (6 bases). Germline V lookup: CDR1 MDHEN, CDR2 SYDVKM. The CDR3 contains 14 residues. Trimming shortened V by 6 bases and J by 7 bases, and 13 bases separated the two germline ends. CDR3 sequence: CASRRGPTNSPLHF. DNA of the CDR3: TGTGCCAGCAGGCGGGGGCCCACCAATTCACCCCTCCACTTT.

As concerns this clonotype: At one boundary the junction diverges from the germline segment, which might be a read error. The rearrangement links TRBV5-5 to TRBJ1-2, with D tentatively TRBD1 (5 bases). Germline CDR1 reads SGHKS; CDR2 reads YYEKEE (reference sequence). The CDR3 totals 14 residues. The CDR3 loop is CDSSLAAGRYGYTF. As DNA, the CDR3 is TGTGACAGCAGCTTGGCGGCAGGGCGCTATGGCTACACCTTC.

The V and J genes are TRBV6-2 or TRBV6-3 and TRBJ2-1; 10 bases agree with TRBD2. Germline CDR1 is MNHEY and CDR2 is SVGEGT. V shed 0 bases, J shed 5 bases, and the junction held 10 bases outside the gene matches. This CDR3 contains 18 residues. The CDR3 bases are TGTGCCAGCAGTTACTCGATCGGTAGCGGGAGGACCCACAATGAGCAGTTCTTC. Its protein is CASSYSIGSGRTHNEQFF.

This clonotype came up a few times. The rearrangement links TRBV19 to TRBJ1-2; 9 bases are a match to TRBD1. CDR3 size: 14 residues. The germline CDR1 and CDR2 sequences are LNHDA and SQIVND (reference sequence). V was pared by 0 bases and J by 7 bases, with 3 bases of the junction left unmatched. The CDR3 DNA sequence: TGTGCCAGTAGTATAGAATGGGACAGGGCTGGCTACACCTTC. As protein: CASSIEWDRAGYTF.

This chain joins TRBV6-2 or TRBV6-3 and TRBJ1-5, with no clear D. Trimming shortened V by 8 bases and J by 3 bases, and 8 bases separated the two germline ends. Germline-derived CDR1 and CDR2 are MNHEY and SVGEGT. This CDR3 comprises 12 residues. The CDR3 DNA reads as TGTGCCAGCGGCCTTAACAATCAGCCCCAGCATTTT. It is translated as CASGLNNQPQHF.

The CDR3 loop is CASSSLVAGVSEQYF. Written as DNA, the CDR3 is TGCGCCAGCAGCTCCTTGGTAGCGGGAGTATCCGAGCAGTACTTC. The chain uses TRBV5-1 and TRBJ2-7; 9 nucleotides line up with TRBD2. This CDR3 is built from 15 residues. The V segment lost 3 bases and the J segment 6 bases; nucleotides outside the gene matches: 10. Germline loops: CDR1 SGHRS, CDR2 YFSETQ.

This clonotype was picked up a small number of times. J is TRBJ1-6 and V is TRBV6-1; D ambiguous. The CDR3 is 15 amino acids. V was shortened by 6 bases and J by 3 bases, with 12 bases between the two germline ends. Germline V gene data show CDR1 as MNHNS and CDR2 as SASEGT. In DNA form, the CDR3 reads TGTGCCAGCAGCCGGACCGCCGGCTATAATTCACCCCTCCACTTT. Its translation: CASSRTAGYNSPLHF.

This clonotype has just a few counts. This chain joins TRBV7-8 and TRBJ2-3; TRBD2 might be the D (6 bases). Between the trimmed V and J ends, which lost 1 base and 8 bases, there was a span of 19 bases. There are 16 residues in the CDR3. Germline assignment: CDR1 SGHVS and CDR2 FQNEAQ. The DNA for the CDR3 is TGTGCCAGCAGCTTAGAGACTTCGGGAGTGGTGGGTACGCAGTATTTT. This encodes CASSLETSGVVGTQYF.

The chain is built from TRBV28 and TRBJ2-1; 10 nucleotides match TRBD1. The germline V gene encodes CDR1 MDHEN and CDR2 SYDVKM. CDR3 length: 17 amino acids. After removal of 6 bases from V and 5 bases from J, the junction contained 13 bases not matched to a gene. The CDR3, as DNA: TGTGCCAGCAGACCGGACAGGGGGGAACCTATTGACAATGAGCAGTTCTTC. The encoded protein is CASRPDRGEPIDNEQFF.

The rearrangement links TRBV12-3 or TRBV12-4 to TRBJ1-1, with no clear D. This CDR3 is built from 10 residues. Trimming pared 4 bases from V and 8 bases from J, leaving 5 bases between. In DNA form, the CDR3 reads TGTGCCAGCAGTTATGCGGAAGCTTTCTTT. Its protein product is CASSYAEAFF.

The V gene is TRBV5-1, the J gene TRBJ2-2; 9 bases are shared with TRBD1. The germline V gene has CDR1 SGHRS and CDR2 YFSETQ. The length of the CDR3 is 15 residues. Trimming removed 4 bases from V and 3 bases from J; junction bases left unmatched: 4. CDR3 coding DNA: TGCGCCAGCAGCAAGGGACAGGGTGACACCGGGGAGCTGTTTTTT. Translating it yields CASSKGQGDTGELFF. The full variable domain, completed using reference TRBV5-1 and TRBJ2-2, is KAGVTQTPRYLIKTRGQQVTLSCSPISGHRSVSWYQQTPGQGLQFLFEYFSETQRNKGNFPGRFSGRQFSNSRSEMNVSTLELGDSALYLCASSKGQGDTGELFFGEGSRLTVL.

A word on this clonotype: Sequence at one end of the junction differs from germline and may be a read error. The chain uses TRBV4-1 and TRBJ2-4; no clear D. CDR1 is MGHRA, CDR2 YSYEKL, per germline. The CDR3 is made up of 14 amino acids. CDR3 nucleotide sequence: TGCGCCAGCAGCCTAGGGTTGGCCAAAAACAATCAGTACTTC. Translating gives CASSLGLAKNNQYF.

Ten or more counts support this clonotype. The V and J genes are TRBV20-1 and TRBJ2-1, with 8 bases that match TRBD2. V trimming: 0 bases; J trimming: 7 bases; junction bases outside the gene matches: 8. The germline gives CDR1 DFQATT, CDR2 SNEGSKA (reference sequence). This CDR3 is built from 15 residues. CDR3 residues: CSARDRAGVSNEQFF. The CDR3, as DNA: TGCAGTGCTAGAGATCGAGCGGGAGTATCGAATGAGCAGTTCTTC.

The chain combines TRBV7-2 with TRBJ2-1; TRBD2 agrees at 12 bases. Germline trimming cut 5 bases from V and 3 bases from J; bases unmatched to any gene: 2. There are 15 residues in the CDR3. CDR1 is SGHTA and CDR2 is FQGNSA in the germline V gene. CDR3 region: CASSMTSGSYNEQFF. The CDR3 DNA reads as TGTGCCAGCAGCATGACTAGCGGGAGCTACAATGAGCAGTTCTTC.